Each of the 9 T cell receptor beta chains below was sequenced from the same sample in a study of shared clonotypes between healthy human individuals. Terminally differentiated effector memory CD45RA+ cells were left out of the naive CD8 fraction, which was CD45RO-negative and positively selected for CCR7. Data came from immunoSEQ multiplex PCR; TCRdb stores just in-frame clones and leaves some out. The sample holds around 620,000 clones, around 96% seen once. Sample: naive CD8+ T cells sorted from blood. All receptors derive from a woman aged 30 to 39 in good health.

The chain employs TRBV7-6 and TRBJ2-2, with 9 bases fitting TRBD2. This CDR3 is 17 amino acids long. CDR1 is SGHVS and CDR2 is FNYEAQ in the germline V gene. J lost 6 bases, V lost 5 bases, and 13 bases had no gene match. The CDR3 DNA follows: TGTGCCAGCAGCCTATTGATAGCGGGAGAAGGCCCCGGGGAGCTGTTTTTT. It codes for CASSLLIAGEGPGELFF. Using reference TRBV7-6 and TRBJ2-2 for the parts outside the CDR3, the full variable domain is GAGVSQSPRYKVTKRGQDVALRCDPISGHVSLYWYRQALGQGPEFLTYFNYEAQQDKSGLPNDRFSAERPEGSISTLTIQRTEQRDSAMYRCASSLLIAGEGPGELFFGEGSRLTVL.

A single count supports this clone. This sequence joins TRBV7-6 and TRBJ2-7, with D possibly TRBD2 on 6 matching bases. The CDR3 sequence is 14 residues long. The V end was cut by 0 bases, the J end by 3 bases, with 9 bases between. CDR1 is SGHVS, CDR2 FNYEAQ, per germline. The CDR3 bases are TGTGCCAGCAGCTTAGCTCTGGAGGGCTACGAGCAGTACTTC. Encoded protein: CASSLALEGYEQYF. Full variable domain (missing parts from reference TRBV7-6 and TRBJ2-7): GAGVSQSPRYKVTKRGQDVALRCDPISGHVSLYWYRQALGQGPEFLTYFNYEAQQDKSGLPNDRFSAERPEGSISTLTIQRTEQRDSAMYRCASSLALEGYEQYFGPGTRLTVT.

The rearrangement uses TRBV19 and TRBJ1-5; TRBD1 matches at 8 bases. V dropped 4 bases and J dropped 5; count of bases not matched to a gene: 13. CDR3 length equals 17 residues. CDR1 is LNHDA, CDR2 SQIVND, per germline (reference sequence). DNA for the CDR3: TGTGCCAGTAGTACCCTACGGTTGCAGGGGGCTCATCAGCCCCAGCATTTT. Encoded protein: CASSTLRLQGAHQPQHF.

The gene calls are TRBV11-2 and TRBJ2-2; TRBD1 matches at 10 bases. J gave up 4 bases and V 3 bases, and 8 bases lay outside the gene matches. CDR3 length: 17 amino acids. In germline, CDR1 is SGHAT, CDR2 FQNNGV. The CDR3 coding sequence is TGTGCCAGCAGCTTCAGGGACAGGGGAATCATCACCGGGGAGCTGTTTTTT. It encodes CASSFRDRGIITGELFF.

This clone came up once. The chain links TRBV19 to TRBJ1-5; the D is unclear. V was clipped by 6 bases and J by 0 bases, with 12 bases between them. The germline V gene encodes CDR1 LNHDA and CDR2 SQIVND (reference sequence). This CDR3 contains 15 residues. CDR3 nucleotide sequence: TGTGCCAGTAGCTGGGGAATGACTAGCAATCAGCCCCAGCATTTT. Translated: CASSWGMTSNQPQHF.

This chain links TRBV4-1 with TRBJ1-3; perhaps TRBD1 as D (5 bases). CDR1 is MGHRA and CDR2 is YSYEKL in the germline V gene. This CDR3 region has 15 residues. Trimming cost V 1 base and J 3 bases, with 10 bases left between them. The CDR3 DNA reads TGCGCCAGCAGCCAAGGGAAGGGACTTGGAAACACCATATATTTT. It translates to CASSQGKGLGNTIYF.

The chain employs TRBV27 and TRBJ2-6, with 8 bases identical to TRBD1. Germline assignment: CDR1 MNHEY and CDR2 SMNVEV (reference sequence). This CDR3 is built from 17 residues. V shed 10 bases and J 0 bases; nucleotides not matched to a gene: 11. The CDR3 loop reads CAITEDRERSGANVLTF. CDR3 DNA: TGTGCCATCACCGAGGACAGGGAACGCTCTGGGGCCAACGTCCTGACTTTC. Filled out from reference TRBV27 and TRBJ2-6, the complete variable domain reads EAQVTQNPRYLITVTGKKLTVTCSQNMNHEYMSWYRQDPGLGLRQIYYSMNVEVTDKGDVPEGYKVSRKEKRNFPLILESPSPNQTSLYFCAITEDRERSGANVLTFGAGSRLTVL.

This clone came up a few times. The V gene is TRBV6-1, the J gene TRBJ1-2, with D possibly matching TRBD1 (6 bases). The CDR3 covers 13 residues. Germline V lookup: CDR1 MNHNS, CDR2 SASEGT. Trimming shortened V by 7 bases and J by 6 bases, and 15 bases separated the two germline ends. The CDR3 nucleotides read TGTGCCAGCACCACAGAGGAGGGGGATGGCTACACCTTC. Residues: CASTTEEGDGYTF.

To note about this clone: The identical CDR3 is also encoded by other nucleotide sequences in the sample. The chain links TRBV7-9 to TRBJ2-3, with 7 bases aligning to TRBD2. Trimming took 1 base from V and 1 from J; bases not matched to a gene: 2. The V gene's germline CDR1 is SEHNR and CDR2 FQNEAQ (reference sequence). The CDR3 loop spans 15 amino acids. CDR3 in amino acids: CASSLVTSGTDTQYF. CDR3 bases: TGTGCCAGCAGCTTAGTAACTAGCGGCACAGATACGCAGTATTTT.